This TCR beta chain was profiled in a study of cytomegalovirus exposure and HLA in healthy donors. General observations from the study: The authors excluded some V segments, including TRBV6-2 and TRBV6-3, as indistinguishable. The study flagged some 170 TCR beta chains as cytomegalovirus-associated.

The PCR used 60 Vbeta and 13 Jbeta primers. Measured with immunoSEQ multiplex PCR; TCRdb has only the in-frame clones, and not every one. The repertoire has 150,000 to 200,000 clones, about 80% of them found once; the top ten carry about 1%. This clone occurred a few times. Its antigen remains unknown. CDR3 length: 12 residues. The germline V gene encodes CDR1 SGDLS and CDR2 YYNGEE. With 3 bases clipped from V and 10 bases from J, the junction kept 4 bases outside the gene matches. This sequence joins TRBV9 and TRBJ1-1, with TRBD1 matching 9 bases. The sample taken for sequencing was PBMCs. The source of this sequence is a woman in her forties or fifties in good health and CMV-seropositive. CDR3: CASSGGQGRAFF. As DNA, the CDR3 is TGTGCCAGCAGCGGGGGACAGGGCCGAGCTTTCTTT.